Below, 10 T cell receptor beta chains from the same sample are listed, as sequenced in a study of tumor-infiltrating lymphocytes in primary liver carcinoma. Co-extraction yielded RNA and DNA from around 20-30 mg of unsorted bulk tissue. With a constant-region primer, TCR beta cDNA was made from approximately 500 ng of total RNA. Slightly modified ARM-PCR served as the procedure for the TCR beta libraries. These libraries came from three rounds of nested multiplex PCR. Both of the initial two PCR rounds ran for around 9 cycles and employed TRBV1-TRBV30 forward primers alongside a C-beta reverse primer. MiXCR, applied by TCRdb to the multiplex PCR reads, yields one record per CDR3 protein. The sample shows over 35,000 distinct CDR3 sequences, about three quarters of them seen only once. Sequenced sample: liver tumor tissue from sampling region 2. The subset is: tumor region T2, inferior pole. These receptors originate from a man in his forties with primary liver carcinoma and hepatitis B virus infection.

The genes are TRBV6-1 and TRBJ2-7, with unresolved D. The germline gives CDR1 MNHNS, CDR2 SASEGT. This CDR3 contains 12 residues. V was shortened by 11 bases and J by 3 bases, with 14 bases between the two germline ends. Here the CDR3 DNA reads TGTGCCTGTAGATTACAGATCTACGAGCAGTACTTC. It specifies CACRLQIYEQYF.

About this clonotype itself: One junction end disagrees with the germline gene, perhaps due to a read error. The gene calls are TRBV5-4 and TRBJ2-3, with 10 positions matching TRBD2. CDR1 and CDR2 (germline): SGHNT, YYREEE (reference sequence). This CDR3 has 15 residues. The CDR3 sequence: CTSGLLQREGDTQYF. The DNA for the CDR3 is TGTACCAGCGGCCTTCTCCAGCGGGAGGGAGATACGCAGTATTTT.

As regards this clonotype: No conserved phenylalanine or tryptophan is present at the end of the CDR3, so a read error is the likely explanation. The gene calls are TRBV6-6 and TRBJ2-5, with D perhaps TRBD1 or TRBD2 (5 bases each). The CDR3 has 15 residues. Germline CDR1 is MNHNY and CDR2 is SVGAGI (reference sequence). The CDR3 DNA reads TGTGCCAGCAATTACGGGGCAGCCTACCAAGAGACCCAGTACTTA. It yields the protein CASNYGAAYQETQYL.

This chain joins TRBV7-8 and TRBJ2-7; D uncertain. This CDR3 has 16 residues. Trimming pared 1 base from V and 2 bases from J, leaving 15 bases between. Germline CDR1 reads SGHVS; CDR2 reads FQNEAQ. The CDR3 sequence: CASSLVSSNVAYEQYF. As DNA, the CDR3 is TGTGCCAGCAGCTTAGTTAGTAGTAATGTTGCCTACGAGCAGTACTTC.

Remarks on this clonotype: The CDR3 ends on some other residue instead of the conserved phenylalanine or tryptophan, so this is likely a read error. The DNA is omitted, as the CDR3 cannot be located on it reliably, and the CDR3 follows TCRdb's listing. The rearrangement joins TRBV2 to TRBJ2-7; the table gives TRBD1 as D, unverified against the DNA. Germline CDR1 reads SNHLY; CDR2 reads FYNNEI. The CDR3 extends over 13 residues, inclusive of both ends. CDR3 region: CASRKGQTYEQYL.

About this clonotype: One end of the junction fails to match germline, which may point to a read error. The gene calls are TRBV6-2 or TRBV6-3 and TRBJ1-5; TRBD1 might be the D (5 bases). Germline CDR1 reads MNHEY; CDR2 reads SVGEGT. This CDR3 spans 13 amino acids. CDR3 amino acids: CANSYDSYQPQHF. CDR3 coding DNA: TGTGCCAACAGTTACGACAGCTATCAGCCCCAGCATTTC.

The DNA for the CDR3 is TGTGCCAGCAGCTTGGGTCTCGGGGGGGGACCCCAGGGCGGGCAGGCCTACACCTTC. Translated: CASSLGLGGGPQGGQAYTF. The chain carries TRBV5-4 and TRBJ1-2; tentative D call: TRBD1 (5 bases). V was trimmed by 0 bases and J by 10 bases, leaving 31 bases between them. This CDR3 contains 19 residues. Germline CDR1 SGHNT, CDR2 YYREEE (reference sequence).

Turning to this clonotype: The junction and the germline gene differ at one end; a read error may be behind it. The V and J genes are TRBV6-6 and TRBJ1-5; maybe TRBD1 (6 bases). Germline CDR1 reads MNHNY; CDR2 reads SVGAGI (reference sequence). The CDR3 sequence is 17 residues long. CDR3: CTSSWVQGTESNQPQHF. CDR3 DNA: TGTACCAGCAGTTGGGTTCAGGGGACGGAAAGCAATCAGCCCCAGCATTTT.

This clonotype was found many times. This chain's CDR3 is CSASRAGGSSTDTQYF. The CDR3 DNA reads TGCAGTGCTAGTAGAGCGGGAGGTTCTAGCACAGATACGCAGTATTTT. This chain connects TRBV20-1 to TRBJ2-3, with 9 bases identical to TRBD2. J lost 0 bases, V lost 3 bases, and 7 bases had no gene match. The CDR3 has 16 residues. Germline CDR1 DFQATT, CDR2 SNEGSKA (reference sequence).

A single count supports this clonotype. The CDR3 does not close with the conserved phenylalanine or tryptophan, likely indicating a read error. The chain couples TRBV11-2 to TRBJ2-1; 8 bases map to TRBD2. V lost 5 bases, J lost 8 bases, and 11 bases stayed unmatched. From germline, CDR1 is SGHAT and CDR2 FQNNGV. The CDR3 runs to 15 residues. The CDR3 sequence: CASSRGLVGGDEQFI. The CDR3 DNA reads TGTGCCAGCAGCCGGGGACTAGTGGGAGGGGATGAGCAGTTCATC.